A selection of T cell receptor beta chains follows, all from one sample in a study of beta chain features in type 1 diabetes. Sequenced by immunoSEQ multiplex PCR; TCRdb stores in-frame clones only, minus some. This sample carries approximately 120,000 clones, 30% to 50% of them seen once, and the ten largest clones take about 0.063%. Sequencing was performed on stem cell memory CD4+ T cells from blood. These receptors came from a woman aged 18-29 years in good health. Both conserved end residues are part of each CDR3. Rows give clone size only sometimes, using once, few, many, or a class for an expanded clone.

J gene | clone size | V gene | CDR3 protein
TRBJ2-6 | - | TRBV6-5 | CASSYGGRRANVLTF
TRBJ2-1 | few | TRBV7-9 | CASSFGGGLFYNEQFF
TRBJ2-7 | - | TRBV4-3 | CASSLGTAYEQYF
TRBJ2-5 | - | TRBV18 | CASSPPTGLQETQYF
TRBJ2-7 | few | TRBV6-6 | CASSYPEAGQGKQQYF
TRBJ1-1 | many | TRBV7-9 | CASSLGAVNTEAFF
TRBJ2-7 | - | TRBV7-2 | CASSLGHRASYEQYF
TRBJ2-3 | few | TRBV10-3 | CAIRGQGADTQYF
TRBJ2-7 | - | TRBV2 | CASRGLAAAYEQYF
TRBJ2-3 | - | TRBV4-3 | CASSQVGLLMGDTQYF
TRBJ1-1 | few | TRBV7-9 | CASSRTMNTEAFF